This paragraph reports one TCR beta chain. Its antigen remains unknown. This CDR3 is 16 amino acids long. V trimming: 1 base; J trimming: 3 bases; junction bases outside the gene matches: 4. Germline CDR1 LGHNA, CDR2 YNFKEQ. The sample comes from a study of T cell responses to AZD1222 COVID-19 vaccine. Study outcomes and limitations: The study found Spike-specific TCR breadth and depth rose after two AZD1222 doses. Unmutated variant regions are reportedly targeted by nearly half of spike-specific TCRs.

Profiling relied on immunoSEQ multiplex PCR, and the TCRdb table lists in-frame clones only, not all of them. The table shows 150,000 to 200,000 clones, with about 90% occurring only once. The chain has TRBV4-2 and TRBJ2-7; 12 nucleotides align to TRBD2. This TCR derives from an adult in good health. The starting material was peripheral blood, obtained on day 0 of MenACWY control vaccination. CDR3 sequence reads: CASSQVSSGGDYEQYF. The CDR3 DNA reads TGTGCCAGCAGCCAAGTGTCTAGCGGGGGGGACTACGAGCAGTACTTC.